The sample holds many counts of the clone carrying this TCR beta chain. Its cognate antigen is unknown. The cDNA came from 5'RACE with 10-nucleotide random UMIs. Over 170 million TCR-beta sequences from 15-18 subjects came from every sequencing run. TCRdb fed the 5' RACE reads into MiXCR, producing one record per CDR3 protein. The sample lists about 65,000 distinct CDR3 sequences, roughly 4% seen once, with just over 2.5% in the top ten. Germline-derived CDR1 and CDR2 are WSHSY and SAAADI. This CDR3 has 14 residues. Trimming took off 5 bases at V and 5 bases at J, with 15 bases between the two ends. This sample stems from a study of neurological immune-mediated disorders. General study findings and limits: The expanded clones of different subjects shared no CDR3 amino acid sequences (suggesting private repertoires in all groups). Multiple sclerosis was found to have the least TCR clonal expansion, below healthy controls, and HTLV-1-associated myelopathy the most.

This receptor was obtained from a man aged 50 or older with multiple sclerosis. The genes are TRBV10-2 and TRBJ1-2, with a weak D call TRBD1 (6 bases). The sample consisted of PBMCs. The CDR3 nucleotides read TGCGCCAGCAGTTCGACGGGGGGGCCGTATGGCTACACCTTC. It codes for CASSSTGGPYGYTF.